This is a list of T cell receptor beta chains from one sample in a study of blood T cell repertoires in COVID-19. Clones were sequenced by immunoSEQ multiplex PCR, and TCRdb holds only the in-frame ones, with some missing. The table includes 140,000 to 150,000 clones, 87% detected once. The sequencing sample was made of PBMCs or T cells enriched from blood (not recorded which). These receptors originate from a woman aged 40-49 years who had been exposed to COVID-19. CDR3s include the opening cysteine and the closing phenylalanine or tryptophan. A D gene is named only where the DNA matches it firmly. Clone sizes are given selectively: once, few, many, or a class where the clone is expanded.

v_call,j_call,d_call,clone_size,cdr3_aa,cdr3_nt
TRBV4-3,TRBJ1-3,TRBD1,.,CASSQDRQGARTGNTIYF,TGCGCCAGCAGCCAAGATCGACAGGGGGCGCGAACAGGAAACACCATATATTTT
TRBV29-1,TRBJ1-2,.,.,CSVERQESGYGYTF,TGCAGCGTAGAGCGACAGGAATCAGGCTATGGCTACACCTTC
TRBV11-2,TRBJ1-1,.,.,CASSLVEPGAFF,TGTGCCAGCAGCTTAGTAGAGCCCGGGGCTTTCTTT
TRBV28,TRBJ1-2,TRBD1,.,CASSSKQGRWGYTF,TGTGCCAGCAGTTCGAAACAGGGGCGATGGGGCTACACCTTC
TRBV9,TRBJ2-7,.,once,CASSVGVKAYEQYF,TGTGCCAGCAGCGTAGGTGTAAAAGCTTATGAGCAGTACTTC
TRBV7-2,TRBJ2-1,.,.,CASSLGLGWEGITGEQFF,TGTGCCAGCAGCTTAGGACTCGGATGGGAAGGGATTACGGGAGAGCAGTTCTTC
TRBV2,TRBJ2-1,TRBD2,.,CASKESSGINEQFF,TGTGCCAGCAAGGAGAGTAGCGGGATCAATGAGCAGTTCTTC
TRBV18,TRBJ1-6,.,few,CASSPQEGKTEFSPLHF,TGTGCCAGCTCACCACAGGAGGGTAAAACGGAGTTTTCACCCCTCCACTTT
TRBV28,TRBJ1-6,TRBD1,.,CASRPPGTGNSPLHF,TGTGCCAGCAGACCGCCCGGGACAGGGAATTCACCCCTCCACTTT
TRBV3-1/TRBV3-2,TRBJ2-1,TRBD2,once,CASSYFGRPDEQFF,TGTGCCAGCAGCTACTTCGGGAGGCCGGATGAGCAGTTCTTC
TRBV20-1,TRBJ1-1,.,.,CSAYQGESFF,TGCAGTGCCTATCAGGGTGAGTCTTTCTTT
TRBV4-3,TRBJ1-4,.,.,CASSQDPRGREKLFF,TGCGCCAGCAGCCAAGATCCCAGGGGAAGGGAAAAACTGTTTTTT
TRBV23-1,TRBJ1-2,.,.,CASSQTGSGYTF,TGCGCCAGCAGTCAAACAGGCTCTGGCTACACCTTC
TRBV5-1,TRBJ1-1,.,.,CASSLVSGPSTEAFF,TGCGCCAGCAGCTTGGTTAGCGGACCTAGCACTGAAGCTTTCTTT
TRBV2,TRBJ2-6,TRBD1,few,CASSDRGRGVLTF,TGTGCCAGCAGTGACAGGGGGCGCGGCGTCCTGACTTTC
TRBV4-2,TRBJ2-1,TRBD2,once,CASSQDPPTSGDYNEQFF,TGTGCCAGCAGCCAAGATCCCCCCACTAGCGGGGATTACAATGAGCAGTTCTTC
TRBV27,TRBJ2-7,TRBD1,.,CASSLPPPGQGAYEQYF,TGTGCCAGCAGCCTACCCCCACCGGGACAGGGGGCCTACGAGCAGTACTTC
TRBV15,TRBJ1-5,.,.,CATSRETISNQPQHF,TGTGCCACCAGCAGAGAGACAATTAGCAATCAGCCCCAGCATTTT
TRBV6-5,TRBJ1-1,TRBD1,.,CASKTGEGTEAFF,TGTGCCAGTAAAACAGGGGAAGGGACTGAAGCTTTCTTT
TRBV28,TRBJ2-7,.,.,CASDKNREHYEQYF,TGTGCCAGCGACAAAAACAGGGAACACTACGAGCAGTACTTC
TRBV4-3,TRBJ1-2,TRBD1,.,CASSQGPSLSGQGRLNYGYTF,TGCGCCAGCAGCCAAGGCCCTTCACTTTCGGGACAGGGAAGATTAAACTATGGCTACACCTTC
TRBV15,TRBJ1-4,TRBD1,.,CATSRVSGTGNEKLFF,TGTGCCACCAGCAGAGTTTCGGGGACAGGGAATGAAAAACTGTTTTTT
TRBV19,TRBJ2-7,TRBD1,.,CASSTISQGAGEQYF,TGTGCCAGTAGTACCATCTCACAGGGGGCGGGCGAGCAGTACTTC
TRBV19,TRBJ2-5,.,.,CASSMVSAGEETQYF,TGTGCCAGTAGTATGGTCTCGGCAGGGGAAGAGACCCAGTACTTC
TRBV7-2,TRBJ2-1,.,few,CASSDPGVPYNEQFF,TGTGCCAGCAGCGACCCCGGGGTCCCCTACAATGAGCAGTTCTTC
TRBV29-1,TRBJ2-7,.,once,CSVEQGHWTYEQYF,TGCAGCGTTGAACAGGGACACTGGACCTACGAGCAGTACTTC
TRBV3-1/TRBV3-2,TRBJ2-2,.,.,CASSQRAGELFF,TGTGCCAGCAGCCAGCGTGCCGGGGAGCTGTTTTTT
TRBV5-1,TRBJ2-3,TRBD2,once,CATATGTSIADTQYF,TGCGCCACCGCTACCGGGACTAGTATAGCAGATACGCAGTATTTT
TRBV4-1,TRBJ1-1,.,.,CASSQVTVNEAFF,TGCGCCAGCAGCCAAGTAACTGTAAATGAAGCTTTCTTT
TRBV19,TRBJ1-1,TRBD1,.,CASRTGLGGTEAFF,TGTGCCAGTAGGACAGGGTTGGGGGGCACTGAAGCTTTCTTT
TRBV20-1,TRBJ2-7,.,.,CSASRADRDSNEQYF,TGCAGTGCTAGTAGGGCAGACAGGGACTCGAACGAGCAGTACTTC
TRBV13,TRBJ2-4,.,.,CASSRRGLEAKNIQYF,TGTGCCAGCAGCAGACGGGGATTAGAAGCCAAAAACATTCAGTACTTC
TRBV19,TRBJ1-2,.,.,CASSISPGHSYGYTF,TGTGCCAGTAGTATCTCACCGGGACATTCCTATGGCTACACCTTC
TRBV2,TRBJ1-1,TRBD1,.,CASDREGGMGTEAFF,TGTGCCAGCGATCGGGAAGGGGGCATGGGCACTGAAGCTTTCTTT
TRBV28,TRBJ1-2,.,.,CASSLTGSHYGYTF,TGTGCCAGCAGCCTCACAGGGTCCCACTATGGCTACACCTTC
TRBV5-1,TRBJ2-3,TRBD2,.,CATGTSGGAGDTQYF,TGCGCCACCGGGACTAGCGGGGGGGCAGGAGATACGCAGTATTTT
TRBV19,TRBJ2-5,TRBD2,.,CASSTLSGSEETQYF,TGTGCCAGTAGTACCCTTAGCGGGAGTGAAGAGACCCAGTACTTC
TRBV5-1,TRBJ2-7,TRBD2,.,CASSLVPSGGAYEQYF,TGCGCCAGCAGCTTGGTCCCTAGCGGGGGGGCCTACGAGCAGTACTTC
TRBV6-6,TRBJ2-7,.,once,CASSYAGEQYF,TGTGCCAGCAGTTACGCGGGCGAGCAGTACTTC
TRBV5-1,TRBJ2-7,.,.,CASSLGPGLHYEQYF,TGCGCCAGCAGCTTAGGCCCAGGGTTGCATTACGAGCAGTACTTC
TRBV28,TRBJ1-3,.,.,CASSLSLVTGSGNTIYF,TGTGCCAGCAGTTTATCCTTGGTGACAGGCTCTGGAAACACCATATATTTT
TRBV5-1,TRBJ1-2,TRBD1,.,CASSWTGVSGYTF,TGCGCCAGCAGCTGGACAGGGGTGAGTGGCTACACCTTC
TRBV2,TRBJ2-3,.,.,CASSARQVESTDTQYF,TGTGCCAGCAGTGCGAGACAAGTCGAGAGCACAGATACGCAGTATTTT
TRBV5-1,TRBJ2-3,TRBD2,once,CASSISGGTDTQYF,TGCGCCAGCAGCATTAGCGGGGGCACAGATACGCAGTATTTT
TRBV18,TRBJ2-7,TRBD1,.,CASSRTGTYEQYF,TGTGCCAGCTCACGGACAGGGACCTACGAGCAGTACTTC
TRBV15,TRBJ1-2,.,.,CATSRGPTGTNYGYTF,TGTGCCACCAGCAGAGGCCCTACAGGGACTAACTATGGCTACACCTTC
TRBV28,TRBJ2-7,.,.,CASIKGRRVYEQYF,TGTGCCAGCATAAAGGGGCGTAGGGTCTACGAGCAGTACTTC
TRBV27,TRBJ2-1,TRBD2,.,CASSYGVWRGFNNEQFF,TGTGCCAGCAGTTATGGGGTCTGGCGGGGGTTCAACAATGAGCAGTTCTTC